The 21 T cell receptor beta chains listed next were all sequenced from one sample in a study of CD4 T cells in relation to SARS-CoV-2 and coronaviruses. Before the COVID-19 pandemic, during about 2011-2019, CD4+ T cells were taken from unexposed donors. TCRdb's copy holds only in-frame clones and misses some; the assay was immunoSEQ multiplex PCR. This table holds about 55,000 clones, 86% found once. Sequenced material: memory CD4+ T cells from PBMCs. The receptors derive from a human donor in good health.

This chain joins TRBV6-5 and TRBJ2-7; 8 bases line up with TRBD1. The CDR3 runs 14 residues. From germline, CDR1 is MNHEY and CDR2 SVGAGI. V lost 6 bases to trimming and J lost 3 bases; unmatched junction nucleotides: 7. CDR3 amino acids: CASSPTGDFYEQYF. CDR3 bases: TGTGCCAGCAGCCCGACAGGGGACTTCTACGAGCAGTACTTC.

The chain joins TRBV30 to TRBJ1-5, with D possibly matching TRBD1 (5 bases). The germline V gene has CDR1 GTSNPN and CDR2 SVGIG (reference sequence). This CDR3 is 14 amino acids long. V shed 4 bases and J shed 6 bases, with 16 bases lying between them. The DNA for the CDR3 is TGTGCCTGGAATGGAGGGACCGGCGGTCAGCCCCAGCATTTT. Translation: CAWNGGTGGQPQHF.

This sequence joins TRBV5-1 and TRBJ2-1; 8 bases align to TRBD1. The junction had 5 bases not matched to a gene; V was cut back by 0 bases and J by 9 bases. Germline V CDR1 and CDR2: SGHRS, YFSETQ. This CDR3 is built from 14 residues. CDR3 DNA: TGCGCCAGCAGCTTGGATCCAGGGGGCCCTGAGCAGTTCTTC. It yields the protein CASSLDPGGPEQFF.

This rearrangement joins TRBV7-2 to TRBJ2-2, with TRBD1 as a possible D gene (5 bases). Germline V gene sequence: CDR1 SGHTA, CDR2 FQGNSA. V lost 1 base and J 10 bases, leaving 13 bases between the germline ends. This CDR3 spans 14 amino acids. In DNA form, the CDR3 reads TGTGCCAGCAGCTTAGGGGGCGCATCATCGGAGCTGTTTTTT. The encoded protein is CASSLGGASSELFF.

The chain has TRBV19 and TRBJ1-5; 8 nucleotides match TRBD1. The trim removed 1 base at V and 6 bases at J, leaving 5 bases unmatched. CDR1 and CDR2 from the germline V gene are LNHDA and SQIVND (reference sequence). The length of the CDR3 is 15 residues. CDR3 DNA sequence: TGTGCCAGTAGTATAGTGGGCGACAGGGGTCAGCCCCAGCATTTT. Translation: CASSIVGDRGQPQHF.

The gene calls are TRBV2 and TRBJ1-1; weak D call: TRBD1 (6 bases). Germline assignment: CDR1 SNHLY and CDR2 FYNNEI. V was pared by 8 bases and J by 5 bases, with 21 bases between. The CDR3 consists of 15 residues. CDR3 nucleotide sequence: TGTGCCAGCGGGCAGAACAAGGGCAGGGGAACTGAAGCTTTCTTT. Translation: CASGQNKGRGTEAFF.

CDR3: CASSLKAGTSSYEQYF. The CDR3, as DNA: TGTGCCAGCAGCTTGAAAGCCGGGACTAGCTCCTACGAGCAGTACTTC. The chain joins TRBV7-8 to TRBJ2-7; 8 nucleotides match TRBD2. The V gene's germline CDR1 is SGHVS and CDR2 FQNEAQ. This CDR3 has 16 residues. V trimming: 3 bases; J trimming: 0 bases; junction bases outside the gene matches: 7.

This clone was seen just once. The chain has TRBV28 and TRBJ1-5; 9 bases map to TRBD1. V lost 3 bases, J lost 0 bases, and 6 bases stayed unmatched. Looked up from germline, CDR1 is MDHEN and CDR2 is SYDVKM. The CDR3 is 17 amino acids. CDR3 protein: CASSLSGQGRSNQPQHF. The CDR3 coding sequence is TGTGCCAGCAGTTTGTCGGGACAGGGACGTAGCAATCAGCCCCAGCATTTT.

The rearrangement joins TRBV4-2 to TRBJ2-1; 8 nucleotides agree with TRBD2. Unmatched junction bases numbered 4, after V lost 2 bases and J lost 4 bases. The CDR3 is 15 residues long. Germline V lookup: CDR1 LGHNA, CDR2 YNFKEQ. The CDR3 nucleotides read TGTGCCAGCAGCCAAAGGTCTAGCGGGTACAATGAGCAGTTCTTC. As protein: CASSQRSSGYNEQFF.

This clone was found a few times. The junction shows a germline mismatch at one end, possibly a read error. The J gene is TRBJ1-5, the V gene TRBV11-3; D is uncertain. CDR1 SGHNT and CDR2 YENEEA come from the germline V gene. The CDR3 totals 14 residues. CDR3 sequence: CASSLDGVNQPQHF. The CDR3 DNA reads as TGTGCCAGCAGCCTAGATGGGGTCAATCAGCCCCAGCATTTT.

This chain links TRBV5-5 with TRBJ2-2, with TRBD1 matching 9 bases. CDR1 SGHKS and CDR2 YYEKEE come from the germline V gene (reference sequence). This CDR3 is built from 15 residues. V was clipped by 4 bases and J by 0 bases; unmatched bases: 1. CDR3 DNA sequence: TGTGCCAGCAGCGGGGACAGGGCGAACACCGGGGAGCTGTTTTTT. It is translated as CASSGDRANTGELFF.

In its sample, this clone was seen once. This chain connects TRBV28 to TRBJ2-7; TRBD1 aligns across 8 bases. The CDR3 is made up of 15 amino acids. The junction had 10 bases not matched to a gene; V was cut back by 6 bases and J by 3 bases. Germline V lookup: CDR1 MDHEN, CDR2 SYDVKM. Here the CDR3 DNA reads TGTGCCAGCAGGGATGGGACAGGCCACGTCTACGAGCAGTACTTC. This codes for CASRDGTGHVYEQYF. The whole variable domain, filled in from reference TRBV28 and TRBJ2-7, reads DVKVTQSSRYLVKRTGEKVFLECVQDMDHENMFWYRQDPGLGLRLIYFSYDVKMKEKGDIPEGYSVSREKKERFSLILESASTNQTSMYLCASRDGTGHVYEQYFGPGTRLTVT.

This rearrangement joins TRBV19 to TRBJ1-2, with D maybe TRBD1 (5 bases). V lost 3 bases, J lost 9 bases, and 20 bases lay in between. The CDR3 has 15 amino acids. Per the germline V gene, CDR1 is LNHDA and CDR2 is SQIVND (reference sequence). CDR3 DNA sequence: TGTGCCAGTAGTATGGTAGGGGAACTGAGAGATCGCTACACCTTC. The encoded protein is CASSMVGELRDRYTF.

This chain links TRBV10-1 with TRBJ1-5; D is ambiguous. V was shortened by 0 bases and J by 4 bases, with 4 bases between the two germline ends. The germline CDR1 and CDR2 sequences are WNHNN and SYGVQD (reference sequence). The CDR3 consists of 13 residues. CDR3 coding DNA: TGCGCCAGCAGTGAGTCGTTGAATCAGCCCCAGCATTTT. As protein: CASSESLNQPQHF.

V is TRBV2 and J is TRBJ1-5; D remains ambiguous. Per the germline V gene, CDR1 is SNHLY and CDR2 is FYNNEI. Trimming took off 8 bases at V and 3 bases at J, with 11 bases between the two ends. This CDR3 is 13 amino acids long. The CDR3 protein is CASVRQINQPQHF. In nucleotides, the CDR3 is TGTGCCAGCGTTCGGCAGATCAATCAGCCCCAGCATTTT.

This chain uses TRBV10-3 with TRBJ1-1; 10 positions match TRBD1. Germline V gives CDR1 ENHRY, CDR2 SYGVKD. The CDR3 length is 17 residues. V dropped 0 bases and J dropped 7; count of bases not matched to a gene: 11. DNA of the CDR3: TGTGCCATCAGTGAGTCGTTATTTCGACAGGGGGCGGATGAAGCTTTCTTT. The encoded protein is CAISESLFRQGADEAFF.

The chain is built from TRBV28 and TRBJ2-2; 7 bases fit TRBD2. The germline V gene has CDR1 MDHEN and CDR2 SYDVKM. V gave up 6 bases and J gave up 6 bases; unmatched junction bases: 16. The CDR3 sequence is 17 residues long. The CDR3 protein is CASRGGRISLGPGELFF. In DNA, the CDR3 is TGTGCCAGCAGGGGCGGGAGAATCTCATTGGGTCCCGGGGAGCTGTTTTTT.

V is TRBV28 and J is TRBJ2-6; 10 nucleotides match TRBD2. CDR1 MDHEN and CDR2 SYDVKM come from the germline V gene. The CDR3 length is 17 residues. Trimming cost V 5 bases and J 4 bases; bases outside gene matches: 8. The CDR3 region is CASSRAGGPSGANVLTF. The CDR3 bases are TGTGCCAGCAGTCGAGCGGGAGGGCCTTCGGGGGCCAACGTCCTGACTTTC.

The V and J genes are TRBV7-8 and TRBJ2-1; 11 nucleotides match TRBD2. The junction had 9 bases not matched to a gene; V was cut back by 1 base and J by 7 bases. CDR1 SGHVS and CDR2 FQNEAQ come from the germline V gene. The CDR3 loop spans 17 amino acids. This chain's CDR3 is CASSLGRLAGNRNEQFF. CDR3 coding DNA: TGTGCCAGCAGCTTAGGGAGACTAGCGGGAAACCGGAATGAGCAGTTCTTC.

The chain employs TRBV18 and TRBJ2-3, with 9 bases lining up with TRBD2. Germline loops: CDR1 KGHSH, CDR2 LQKENI. There are 15 residues in the CDR3. J gave up 5 bases and V 4 bases, and 7 bases lay outside the gene matches. CDR3 loop: CASSQASGTLDTQYF. The CDR3 region has the DNA TGTGCCAGCTCACAGGCTAGCGGGACTTTAGATACGCAGTATTTT.

The chain uses TRBV7-3 and TRBJ1-1; the D gene is possibly TRBD1 (6 bases). The germline gives CDR1 SGHTA, CDR2 FQGTGA. Between the trimmed V and J ends, which lost 1 base and 5 bases, there was a span of 14 bases. CDR3 length: 15 amino acids. CDR3: CASSLSGSGVTEAFF. The CDR3 bases are TGTGCCAGCAGCTTAAGTGGTTCAGGGGTAACTGAAGCTTTCTTT.